The 20 T cell receptor beta chains below all came from one sample that was sequenced in a study of blood T cell repertoires in COVID-19. Sequencing was performed with immunoSEQ multiplex PCR; in TCRdb, only in-frame clones are kept and a portion is missing. The profile shows 370,000 or so clones, approximately 89% of them singletons. Sample: PBMCs or T cells enriched from blood (not recorded which). Source of these receptors: a man aged 25-45 years who had recovered from COVID-19.

The genes are TRBV10-2 and TRBJ2-3; TRBD2 matches at 9 bases. This CDR3 is 14 amino acids long. The V segment lost 4 bases and the J segment 6 bases; nucleotides outside the gene matches: 5. The germline V gene has CDR1 WSHSY and CDR2 SAAADI. CDR3: CASSGKRGVDTQYF. The CDR3 nucleotides are TGCGCCAGCAGTGGAAAGCGGGGGGTTGATACGCAGTATTTT.

The rearrangement joins TRBV15 to TRBJ1-6; D remains unclear. The CDR3 runs 13 residues. Germline assignment: CDR1 LNHNV and CDR2 YYDKDF (reference sequence). V was trimmed by 3 bases and J by 6 bases, leaving 6 bases between them. The CDR3 sequence: CATSSGGNSPLHF. CDR3 sequence (DNA): TGTGCCACCAGCAGCGGAGGTAATTCACCCCTCCACTTT.

This clone has a single count. J is TRBJ1-6 and V is TRBV5-6; 7 bases agree with TRBD1. J gave up 9 bases and V 1 base, and 7 bases lay outside the gene matches. This CDR3 comprises 15 residues. From germline, CDR1 is SGHDT and CDR2 YYEEEE. The CDR3 coding sequence is TGTGCCAGCAGCTTGTTCGACAGGGTGGGTTCACCCCTCCACTTT. Encoded protein: CASSLFDRVGSPLHF.

This chain uses TRBV6-2 or TRBV6-3 with TRBJ1-5, with D perhaps TRBD1 (6 bases). Deletions cut 0 bases from V and 5 bases from J, with 23 bases between. The CDR3 totals 19 residues. Germline assignment: CDR1 MNHEY and CDR2 SVGEGT. The CDR3 DNA reads TGTGCCAGCAGTTACTCGTATGAACGTCAACAGGGTTTCTATCAGCCCCAGCATTTT. Its protein is CASSYSYERQQGFYQPQHF.

The chain combines TRBV5-6 with TRBJ2-7; 9 bases agree with TRBD1. Losses at the gene ends were 5 bases for V and 6 bases for J; bases not matched to a gene: 9. In germline, CDR1 is SGHDT, CDR2 YYEEEE. The CDR3 is 14 residues long. For the CDR3, the DNA is TGTGCCAGCAGTTCCGGGACAGGGCCGACCGAGCAGTACTTC. It specifies CASSSGTGPTEQYF. Filled out from reference TRBV5-6 and TRBJ2-7, the complete variable domain reads DAGVTQSPTHLIKTRGQQVTLRCSPKSGHDTVSWYQQALGQGPQFIFQYYEEEERQRGNFPDRFSGHQFPNYSSELNVNALLLGDSALYLCASSSGTGPTEQYFGPGTRLTVT.

V is TRBV5-1 and J is TRBJ1-1; TRBD1 aligns across 7 bases. Germline V gives CDR1 SGHRS, CDR2 YFSETQ. V shed 6 bases, J shed 2 bases, and the junction held 7 bases outside the gene matches. CDR3 length equals 14 residues. The CDR3 spells CASNEQGYNTEAFF. The CDR3 nucleotides are TGCGCCAGCAACGAACAGGGGTATAACACTGAAGCTTTCTTT.

The sample holds one count of this clone. The CDR3 DNA reads as TGCGCCAGCAGGACAGGGGAGTCCTCCTACAATGAGCAGTTCTTC. This encodes CASRTGESSYNEQFF. The J gene is TRBJ2-1, the V gene TRBV5-1; TRBD1 matches at 8 bases. With V trimmed by 5 bases and J by 0 bases, 4 bases remained unmatched. The CDR3 extends over 15 amino acids. Germline lookup yields CDR1 SGHRS and CDR2 YFSETQ.

The gene calls are TRBV6-4 and TRBJ1-5; no definite D call. This CDR3 is 13 amino acids long. Trimming removed 3 bases from V and 4 bases from J, with 7 bases in between. Germline CDR1 reads MRHNA; CDR2 reads SNTAGT. CDR3 residues: CASSDEVNQPQHF. DNA of the CDR3: TGTGCCAGCAGTGATGAGGTTAATCAGCCCCAGCATTTT.

The rearrangement uses TRBV7-6 and TRBJ2-1; 7 nucleotides align to TRBD2. The CDR3 is made up of 17 amino acids. Germline CDR1 and CDR2: SGHVS and FNYEAQ. After removal of 4 bases from V and 0 bases from J, the junction contained 9 bases not matched to a gene. The CDR3 is CASSSPMGGGSYNEQFF. The CDR3 coding sequence is TGTGCCAGCAGCTCCCCTATGGGCGGGGGCTCCTACAATGAGCAGTTCTTC.

The genes are TRBV9 and TRBJ2-1; 16 bases line up with TRBD2. The CDR3 is 18 amino acids. Trimming took 3 bases from V and 6 from J; bases not matched to a gene: 9. CDR1 is SGDLS and CDR2 is YYNGEE in the germline V gene. DNA of the CDR3: TGTGCCAGCAGCGCAGGGACTAGCGGGGGGGAGCCTTTCAATGAGCAGTTCTTC. Its protein product is CASSAGTSGGEPFNEQFF. Full variable domain (outside the CDR3, taken from reference TRBV9 and TRBJ2-1): DSGVTQTPKHLITATGQRVTLRCSPRSGDLSVYWYQQSLDQGLQFLIQYYNGEERAKGNILERFSAQQFPDLHSELNLSSLELGDSALYFCASSAGTSGGEPFNEQFFGPGTRLTVL.

The chain carries TRBV11-2 and TRBJ2-1; 9 bases are shared with TRBD1. Germline V lookup: CDR1 SGHAT, CDR2 FQNNGV. Unmatched junction bases numbered 12, after V lost 5 bases and J lost 7 bases. CDR3 length: 16 amino acids. The DNA for the CDR3 is TGTGCCAGCAGCCTGCTTGGGGACAGGGAGTGGAATGAGCAGTTCTTC. Its protein product is CASSLLGDREWNEQFF.

The CDR3 loop reads CASSTSGADTQYF. CDR3 sequence (DNA): TGTGCCAGCAGCACCTCAGGGGCAGATACGCAGTATTTT. The rearrangement uses TRBV7-2 and TRBJ2-3; D possibly corresponds to TRBD1 (6 bases). Germline loops: CDR1 SGHTA, CDR2 FQGNSA. The CDR3 spans 13 residues. V lost 5 bases, J lost 4 bases, and 10 bases lay in between.

V usage is TRBV19 and J usage is TRBJ1-2; 12 bases agree with TRBD1. Germline CDR1 LNHDA, CDR2 SQIVND (reference sequence). With 7 bases clipped from V and 7 bases from J, the junction kept 13 bases outside the gene matches. This CDR3 is 16 amino acids long. The DNA of the CDR3 is TGTGCCAGTACCTCCTCGGGGACAGGGGGCGTCTCTGGCTACACCTTC. Translating gives CASTSSGTGGVSGYTF.

The gene calls are TRBV4-1 and TRBJ2-2; D remains unclear. The CDR3 totals 16 residues. Germline CDR1 and CDR2: MGHRA and YSYEKL. Trimming removed 0 bases at V and 6 bases at J, with 14 bases between. The DNA of the CDR3 is TGCGCCAGCAGCCAAGATGTAAGCAATGCGGCCGGGGAGCTGTTTTTT. Translated, it gives CASSQDVSNAAGELFF.

The gene calls are TRBV5-1 and TRBJ1-2; TRBD1 might be the D (5 bases). Germline CDR1 is SGHRS and CDR2 is YFSETQ. Trimming stripped 6 bases from V and 4 bases from J, with 16 bases between. This CDR3 has 14 residues. In nucleotides, the CDR3 is TGCGCCAGCACCCCCACTGGGGGGGTCTATGGCTACACCTTC. As protein: CASTPTGGVYGYTF.

The chain has TRBV15 and TRBJ2-5; D not resolved. Trimming took off 0 bases at V and 2 bases at J, with 7 bases between the two ends. The germline V gene has CDR1 LNHNV and CDR2 YYDKDF (reference sequence). The CDR3 loop spans 14 amino acids. The CDR3, as DNA: TGTGCCACCAGCAGAGACAGCGATCAAGAGACCCAGTACTTC. Encoded protein: CATSRDSDQETQYF.

The rearrangement joins TRBV14 to TRBJ1-1; 9 bases map to TRBD1. V dropped 5 bases and J dropped 3; count of bases not matched to a gene: 7. Germline V gene sequence: CDR1 SGHDN, CDR2 FVKESK. CDR3 length equals 15 residues. In DNA form, the CDR3 reads TGTGCCAGCAGCGGGGGACAGGGAGGGTACACTGAAGCTTTCTTT. Residues: CASSGGQGGYTEAFF.

The V call is TRBV29-1, the J call TRBJ1-1; D unresolved. CDR3 size: 11 residues. V gave up 2 bases and J gave up 2 bases, with 3 bases separating them. Per germline, CDR1 SQVTM and CDR2 ANQGSEA. Written as DNA, the CDR3 is TGCAGCGTTGAAACAAACACTGAAGCTTTCTTT. It codes for CSVETNTEAFF. Complete variable domain (other parts from reference TRBV29-1 and TRBJ1-1): SAVISQKPSRDICQRGTSLTIQCQVDSQVTMMFWYRQQPGQSLTLIATANQGSEATYESGFVIDKFPISRPNLTFSTLTVSNMSPEDSSIYLCSVETNTEAFFGQGTRLTVV.

V and J are TRBV5-4 and TRBJ2-3; a weak D match, TRBD1 (5 bases). V gave up 1 base and J gave up 5 bases, with 20 bases separating them. CDR1 is SGHNT, CDR2 YYREEE, per germline (reference sequence). The CDR3 spans 17 residues. The CDR3 reads CASSLLGMQGSRDTQYF. DNA for the CDR3: TGTGCCAGCAGCTTGTTGGGGATGCAGGGTTCCAGAGATACGCAGTATTTT.

V gene TRBV19 combines with J gene TRBJ1-5, with D possibly matching TRBD1 (6 bases). With 3 bases removed from V and 0 bases from J, the gap between germline ends came to 12 bases. This CDR3 spans 16 amino acids. CDR1 and CDR2 from the germline V gene are LNHDA and SQIVND (reference sequence). CDR3 amino acids: CASSIGQYYSNQPQHF. The CDR3 DNA reads TGTGCCAGTAGTATCGGACAGTATTATAGCAATCAGCCCCAGCATTTT.